This T cell receptor (beta chain) was found in a study of blood T cell repertoires in COVID-19. Profiled with immunoSEQ multiplex PCR; TCRdb holds only in-frame clones, not every one. The table shows around 94,000 clones, with 80% to 85% occurring only once. The material sequenced was peripheral blood. The source of this sequence is a man aged 60 to 69 with acute or convalescent COVID-19.

The CDR3 sequence: CASSQVAGGSGNTIYF. In DNA, the CDR3 is TGTGCCAGCAGCCAAGTGGCAGGGGGCTCTGGAAACACCATATATTTT. V and J are TRBV3-1 (or the pseudogene TRBV3-2) and TRBJ1-3; 7 bases line up with TRBD1. The germline gives CDR1 LGHDT, CDR2 YNNKEL (reference sequence). CDR3 length equals 16 residues. With 1 base clipped from V and 0 bases from J, the junction kept 3 bases outside the gene matches.